This is a list of T cell receptor beta chains from one sample in a study of blood T cell repertoires in COVID-19. This table comes from immunoSEQ multiplex PCR, and its TCRdb copy is limited to in-frame clones, with some not included. Among about 130,000 clones, just under 85% were seen once, and the ten largest hold roughly 15%. Sequenced sample: peripheral blood. Source of these receptors: a woman between 45 and 65 years old with acute or convalescent COVID-19. CDR3s include the opening cysteine and the closing phenylalanine or tryptophan. D genes are given only for firm matches. A row's size may be missing; if present it is once, few, many or a size class.

-	-	TRBV5-4	TRBJ1-6	CASSSPQGNSPLHF	TGTGCCAGCAGCTCGCCCCAGGGGAATTCACCCCTCCACTTT
-	-	TRBV7-3	TRBJ2-2	CASSNSPQGGELFF	TGTGCCAGCAGCAACAGTCCCCAAGGCGGGGAGCTGTTTTTT
-	-	TRBV18	TRBJ2-1	CASSLSGAQEQFF	TGTGCCAGCTCACTTTCAGGGGCGCAAGAGCAGTTCTTC
-	TRBD1	TRBV14	TRBJ1-5	CASSQGGTVNQPQHF	TGTGCCAGCAGCCAAGGTGGGACAGTCAATCAGCCCCAGCATTTT
-	-	TRBV9	TRBJ2-2	CASSPREGNTGELFF	TGTGCCAGCAGCCCCCGAGAGGGTAACACCGGGGAGCTGTTTTTT
-	-	TRBV4-1	TRBJ2-7	CASSPAGHGSYEQYF	TGCGCCAGCAGCCCAGCGGGACACGGATCCTACGAGCAGTACTTC
-	-	TRBV18	TRBJ1-1	CASSPNSMNTEAFF	TGTGCCAGCTCACCAAATTCTATGAACACTGAAGCTTTCTTT
-	-	TRBV30	TRBJ1-1	CAWSGQGWAEAFF	TGTGCCTGGAGTGGCCAGGGGTGGGCTGAAGCTTTCTTT
-	TRBD2	TRBV3-1/TRBV3-2	TRBJ2-6	CASSQGLAVALSF	TGTGCCAGCAGCCAAGGACTAGCGGTCGCACTCTCTTTC
-	-	TRBV4-1	TRBJ1-5	CASSLGGIGQPQHF	TGCGCCAGCTCTCTAGGGGGTATTGGACAGCCCCAGCATTTT
-	TRBD2	TRBV5-1	TRBJ2-1	CASSQGLAGGREQFF	TGCGCCAGCAGCCAAGGACTAGCGGGGGGGAGAGAGCAGTTCTTC
once	-	TRBV1	TRBJ1-6	CTSLRQGVGPSPLHF	TGCACCAGCCTTCGACAGGGGGTAGGTCCATCACCCCTCCACTTT
-	-	TRBV3-1/TRBV3-2	TRBJ1-3	CASSVGGIGNTIYF	TGTGCCAGCAGCGTAGGGGGTATTGGAAACACCATATATTTT
once	TRBD1	TRBV10-2	TRBJ1-1	CATQGPNTEAFF	TGCGCCACACAGGGGCCGAACACTGAAGCTTTCTTT
-	-	TRBV5-1	TRBJ1-2	CASSLGGPPVDYGYTF	TGCGCCAGCAGCTTGGGGGGCCCTCCCGTGGACTATGGCTACACCTTC
-	TRBD2	TRBV11-2	TRBJ2-5	CASSLDLPSTSGGLVETQYF	TGTGCCAGCAGCTTAGACCTTCCGTCGACTAGCGGGGGGCTGGTGGAGACCCAGTACTTC
-	-	TRBV2	TRBJ1-3	CASSENRGTGNTIYF	TGTGCCAGCAGTGAAAATCGGGGGACTGGAAACACCATATATTTT
-	-	TRBV19	TRBJ1-2	CASRPTGVYGYTF	TGTGCCAGTAGGCCGACAGGAGTCTATGGCTACACCTTC
-	TRBD1	TRBV6-5	TRBJ1-6	CASSHTGGNNSPLHF	TGTGCCAGCAGCCACACAGGGGGAAATAATTCACCCCTCCACTTT
-	-	TRBV21-1	TRBJ1-3	CASSKDTTSGNTIYF	TGTGCCAGCAGCAAGGACACAACCTCGGGAAACACCATATATTTT
-	-	TRBV5-3	TRBJ2-7	CARSLFCDPSGQTMKQYF	TGTGCCAGAAGCTTGTTCTGCGACCCCTCAGGACAGACTATGAAGCAGTACTTC
-	-	TRBV29-1	TRBJ1-2	CSADQGFYGYTF	TGCAGCGCCGACCAGGGTTTTTATGGCTACACCTTC
-	-	TRBV20-1	TRBJ1-5	CSASGQPNQPQHF	TGCAGTGCTAGTGGACAGCCTAATCAGCCCCAGCATTTT
-	-	TRBV5-1	TRBJ1-3	CASSQSGGSGNTIYF	TGCGCCAGCAGCCAGTCGGGTGGTTCTGGAAACACCATATATTTT
-	TRBD1	TRBV6-5	TRBJ2-7	CASRGTGGKVYEQYF	TGTGCCAGCAGGGGGACAGGGGGCAAAGTCTACGAGCAGTACTTC
-	TRBD1	TRBV11-2	TRBJ1-2	CASSLDPGQRNYGYTF	TGTGCCAGCAGCTTGGATCCGGGACAGCGGAACTATGGCTACACCTTC
-	TRBD1	TRBV7-8	TRBJ1-2	CASSTSPTGADYGYTF	TGTGCCAGCAGCACCTCCCCGACAGGGGCGGACTATGGCTACACCTTC
-	-	TRBV5-1	TRBJ1-5	CASSLAGGLGQPQHF	TGCGCCAGCAGCTTGGCCGGGGGGCTTGGTCAGCCCCAGCATTTT
few	-	TRBV11-2	TRBJ1-6	CASSLVSPINSPLHF	TGTGCCAGCAGCTTAGTTTCCCCAATTAATTCACCCCTCCACTTT
-	TRBD2	TRBV6-5	TRBJ2-3	CASSYSGGGTDTQYF	TGTGCCAGCAGTTACTCGGGCGGGGGGACAGATACGCAGTATTTT
-	TRBD1	TRBV6-5	TRBJ2-2	CASRGTANTGELFF	TGTGCCAGCAGGGGGACAGCGAACACCGGGGAGCTGTTTTTT
-	-	TRBV5-6	TRBJ1-2	CASSLGGKANYGYTF	TGTGCCAGCAGCTTGGGCGGAAAGGCTAACTATGGCTACACCTTC
-	-	TRBV15	TRBJ1-3	CATSRDRESSGNTIYF	TGTGCCACCAGCAGAGATCGAGAGAGCTCTGGAAACACCATATATTTT
-	-	TRBV9	TRBJ1-5	CASSVAPGQPQHF	TGTGCCAGCAGCGTAGCTCCCGGTCAGCCCCAGCATTTT
-	TRBD2	TRBV9	TRBJ2-1	CASSVASPGTSNEQFF	TGTGCCAGCAGCGTAGCTTCTCCCGGGACTAGCAATGAGCAGTTCTTC
-	-	TRBV6-5	TRBJ1-1	CASSSNREVNTEAFF	TGTGCCAGCAGTTCAAACCGGGAGGTAAACACTGAAGCTTTCTTT
-	-	TRBV5-1	TRBJ2-1	CASSLDLANEQFF	TGCGCCAGCAGCTTGGATCTAGCAAATGAGCAGTTCTTC
-	-	TRBV18	TRBJ1-3	CASSPYGNSGNTIYF	TGTGCCAGCTCACCGTACGGGAACTCTGGAAACACCATATATTTT
-	-	TRBV5-1	TRBJ1-6	CASKQEPNNSPLHF	TGCGCCAGCAAACAGGAGCCAAATAATTCACCCCTCCACTTT
-	-	TRBV23-1	TRBJ1-6	CASSQPQQGYNSPLHF	TGCGCCAGCAGTCAACCGCAACAGGGATATAATTCACCCCTCCACTTT
-	-	TRBV5-1	TRBJ1-1	CASSLARRFEAFF	TGCGCCAGCAGCTTGGCCAGGCGTTTTGAAGCTTTCTTT
once	TRBD1	TRBV4-1	TRBJ1-3	CASSQDTRTGVSRGNTIYF	TGCGCCAGCAGCCAAGATACGAGGACAGGGGTGTCGAGAGGAAACACCATATATTTT
-	-	TRBV18	TRBJ1-1	CASSPNIFTGVRNTEAFF	TGTGCCAGCTCACCCAATATTTTTACGGGGGTTAGGAACACTGAAGCTTTCTTT
few	-	TRBV12-3/TRBV12-4	TRBJ1-5	CASSLFGDQPQHF	TGTGCCAGCAGTTTATTCGGGGATCAGCCCCAGCATTTT
few	-	TRBV7-8	TRBJ2-7	CASSLAGLPHHEQYF	TGTGCCAGCAGCTTAGCGGGACTGCCCCACCACGAGCAGTACTTC
-	-	TRBV19	TRBJ1-5	CASSSVGGSNQPQHF	TGTGCCAGTAGTTCAGTGGGGGGTAGCAATCAGCCCCAGCATTTT
-	-	TRBV19	TRBJ1-3	CASMGRGSSGNTIYF	TGTGCCAGTATGGGGAGGGGGAGCTCTGGAAACACCATATATTTT
-	-	TRBV3-1/TRBV3-2	TRBJ1-6	CASSQYGQLSSYNSPLHF	TGTGCCAGCAGCCAATATGGACAGCTGAGCTCCTATAATTCACCCCTCCACTTT
-	-	TRBV10-3	TRBJ2-2	CAIVRGDTGELFF	TGTGCCATCGTCAGGGGGGACACCGGGGAGCTGTTTTTT
-	-	TRBV5-1	TRBJ2-4	CASSGVGVDQNIQYF	TGCGCCAGCAGTGGTGTCGGGGTAGACCAAAACATTCAGTACTTC
-	-	TRBV7-6	TRBJ1-2	CASSLDQGTTNYGYTF	TGTGCCAGCAGCTTAGATCAGGGGACTACAAACTATGGCTACACCTTC
-	-	TRBV28	TRBJ1-6	CASSKRVGENSPLHF	TGTGCCAGCAGTAAAAGGGTGGGAGAGAATTCACCCCTCCACTTT
-	-	TRBV11-2	TRBJ2-1	CASSLVGGGANKFF	-
few	TRBD1	TRBV6-2/TRBV6-3	TRBJ1-1	CASSQTGGEAFF	TGTGCCAGCAGCCAGACAGGGGGTGAAGCTTTCTTT